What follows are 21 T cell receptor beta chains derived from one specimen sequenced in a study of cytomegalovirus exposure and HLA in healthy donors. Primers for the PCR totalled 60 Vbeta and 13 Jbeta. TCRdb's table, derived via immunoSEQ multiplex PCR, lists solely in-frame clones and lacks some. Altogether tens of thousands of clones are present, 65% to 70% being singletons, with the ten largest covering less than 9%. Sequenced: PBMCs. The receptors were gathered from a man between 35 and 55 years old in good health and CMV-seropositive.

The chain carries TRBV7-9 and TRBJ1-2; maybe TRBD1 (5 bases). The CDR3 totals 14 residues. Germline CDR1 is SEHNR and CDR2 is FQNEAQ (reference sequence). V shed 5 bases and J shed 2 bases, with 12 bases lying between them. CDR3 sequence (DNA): TGTGCCAGCAGCCCCAGTCGACAGAACTATGGCTACACCTTC. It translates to CASSPSRQNYGYTF.

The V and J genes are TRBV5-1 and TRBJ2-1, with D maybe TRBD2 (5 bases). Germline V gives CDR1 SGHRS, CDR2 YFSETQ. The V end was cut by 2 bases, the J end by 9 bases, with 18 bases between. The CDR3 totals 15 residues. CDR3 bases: TGCGCCAGCAGCTTCGAATTAGCGAGGATTCGTGAGCAGTTCTTC. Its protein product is CASSFELARIREQFF.

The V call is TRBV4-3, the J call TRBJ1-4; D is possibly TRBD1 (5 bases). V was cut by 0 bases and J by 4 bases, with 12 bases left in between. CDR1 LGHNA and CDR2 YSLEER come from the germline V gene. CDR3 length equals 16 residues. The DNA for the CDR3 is TGCGCCAGCAGCCAAGATATTGGCGGGGGTAATGAAAAACTGTTTTTT. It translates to CASSQDIGGGNEKLFF.

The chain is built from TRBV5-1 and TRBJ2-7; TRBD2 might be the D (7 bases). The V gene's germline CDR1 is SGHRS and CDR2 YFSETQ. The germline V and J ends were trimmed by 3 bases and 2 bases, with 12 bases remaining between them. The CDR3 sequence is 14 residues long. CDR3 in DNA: TGCGCCAGCAGCTCGGACGGGGGGCCCTACGAGCAGTACTTC. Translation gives CASSSDGGPYEQYF. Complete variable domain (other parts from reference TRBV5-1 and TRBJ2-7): KAGVTQTPRYLIKTRGQQVTLSCSPISGHRSVSWYQQTPGQGLQFLFEYFSETQRNKGNFPGRFSGRQFSNSRSEMNVSTLELGDSALYLCASSSDGGPYEQYFGPGTRLTVT.

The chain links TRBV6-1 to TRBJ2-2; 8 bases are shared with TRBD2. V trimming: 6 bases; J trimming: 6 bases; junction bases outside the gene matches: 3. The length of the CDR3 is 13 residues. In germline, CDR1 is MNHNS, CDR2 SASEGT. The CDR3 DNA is TGTGCCAGCAGGTTTAGCGGGGCCGGGGAGCTGTTTTTT. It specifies CASRFSGAGELFF.

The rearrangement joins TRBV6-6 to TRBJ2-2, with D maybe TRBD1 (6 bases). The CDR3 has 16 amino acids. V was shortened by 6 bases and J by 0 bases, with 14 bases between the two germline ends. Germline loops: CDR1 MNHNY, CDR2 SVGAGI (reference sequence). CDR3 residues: CASRNRQAPNTGELFF. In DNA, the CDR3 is TGTGCCAGCAGAAATCGACAGGCCCCGAACACCGGGGAGCTGTTTTTT.

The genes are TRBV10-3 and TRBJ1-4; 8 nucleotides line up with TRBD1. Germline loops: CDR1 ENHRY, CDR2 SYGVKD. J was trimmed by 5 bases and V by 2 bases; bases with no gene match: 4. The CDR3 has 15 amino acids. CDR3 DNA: TGTGCCATCAGTGAGGACAGGGGACAAAATGAAAAACTGTTTTTT. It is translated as CAISEDRGQNEKLFF.

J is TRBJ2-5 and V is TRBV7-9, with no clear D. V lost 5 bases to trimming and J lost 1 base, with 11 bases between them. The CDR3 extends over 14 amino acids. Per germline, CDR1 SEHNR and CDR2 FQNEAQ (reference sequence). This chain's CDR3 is CASSGASVQETQYF. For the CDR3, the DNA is TGTGCCAGCAGCGGCGCCAGCGTCCAAGAGACCCAGTACTTC.

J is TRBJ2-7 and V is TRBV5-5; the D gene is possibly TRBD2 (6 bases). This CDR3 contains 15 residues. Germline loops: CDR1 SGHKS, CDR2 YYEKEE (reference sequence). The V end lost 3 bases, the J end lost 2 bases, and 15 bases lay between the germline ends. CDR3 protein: CASSSRGGDTYEQYF. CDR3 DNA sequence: TGTGCCAGCAGCTCGCGGGGCGGGGATACCTACGAGCAGTACTTC.

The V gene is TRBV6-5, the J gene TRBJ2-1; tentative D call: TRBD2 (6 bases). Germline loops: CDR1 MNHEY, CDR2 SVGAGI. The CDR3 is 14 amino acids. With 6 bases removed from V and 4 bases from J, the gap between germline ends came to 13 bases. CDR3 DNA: TGTGCCAGCAGCCCCGGGACTCATTACAATGAGCAGTTCTTC. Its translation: CASSPGTHYNEQFF.

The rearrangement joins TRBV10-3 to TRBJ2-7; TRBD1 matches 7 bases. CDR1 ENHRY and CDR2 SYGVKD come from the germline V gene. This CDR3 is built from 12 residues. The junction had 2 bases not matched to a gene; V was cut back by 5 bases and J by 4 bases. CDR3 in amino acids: CAISQGEYEQYF. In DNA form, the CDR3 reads TGTGCCATCAGTCAGGGGGAGTACGAGCAGTACTTC.

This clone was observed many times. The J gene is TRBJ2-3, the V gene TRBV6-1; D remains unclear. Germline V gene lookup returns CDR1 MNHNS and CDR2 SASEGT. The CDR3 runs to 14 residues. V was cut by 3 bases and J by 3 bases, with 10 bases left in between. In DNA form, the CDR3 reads TGTGCCAGCAGTGACAGGCAAACAACAGATACGCAGTATTTT. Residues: CASSDRQTTDTQYF.

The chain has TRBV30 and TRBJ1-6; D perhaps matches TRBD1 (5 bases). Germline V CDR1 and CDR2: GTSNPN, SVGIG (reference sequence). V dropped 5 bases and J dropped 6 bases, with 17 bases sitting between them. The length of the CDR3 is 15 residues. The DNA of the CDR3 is TGTGCCTGGGCTAAGACAGAGGGAGGTAATTCACCCCTCCACTTT. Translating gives CAWAKTEGGNSPLHF.

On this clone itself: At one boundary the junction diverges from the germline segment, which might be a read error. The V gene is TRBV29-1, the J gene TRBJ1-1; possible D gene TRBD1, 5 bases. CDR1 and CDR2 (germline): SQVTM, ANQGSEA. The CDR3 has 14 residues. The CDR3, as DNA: TGCAGCGTCGAAGGAGGGGTACGGGGGACTGAAGCTTTCTTT. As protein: CSVEGGVRGTEAFF.

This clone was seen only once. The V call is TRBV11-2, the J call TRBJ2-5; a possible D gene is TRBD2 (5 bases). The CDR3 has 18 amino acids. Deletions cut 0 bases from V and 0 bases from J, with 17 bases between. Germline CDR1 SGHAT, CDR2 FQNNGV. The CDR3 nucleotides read TGTGCCAGCAGCTTAGATGAAACGAGGGCGGAGTACCAAGAGACCCAGTACTTC. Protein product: CASSLDETRAEYQETQYF.

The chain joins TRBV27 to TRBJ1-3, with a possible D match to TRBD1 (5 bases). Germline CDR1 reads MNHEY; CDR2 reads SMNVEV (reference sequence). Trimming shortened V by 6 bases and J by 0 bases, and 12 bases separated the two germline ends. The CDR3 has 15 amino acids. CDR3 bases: TGTGCCAGCAGCTTTGGCGGGGGCTCTGGAAACACCATATATTTT. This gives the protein CASSFGGGSGNTIYF.

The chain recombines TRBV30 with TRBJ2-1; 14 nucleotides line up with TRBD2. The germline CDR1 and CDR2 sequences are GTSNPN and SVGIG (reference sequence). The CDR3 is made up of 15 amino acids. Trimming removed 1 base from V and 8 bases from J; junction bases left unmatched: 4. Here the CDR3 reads CAWSAWTSGGHEQFF. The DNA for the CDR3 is TGTGCCTGGAGTGCGTGGACTAGCGGGGGGCATGAGCAGTTCTTC.

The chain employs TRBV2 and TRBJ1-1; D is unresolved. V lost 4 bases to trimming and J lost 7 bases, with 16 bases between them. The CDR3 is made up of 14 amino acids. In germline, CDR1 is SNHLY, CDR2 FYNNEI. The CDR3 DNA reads TGTGCCAGCAGTGTAACCGTACCGGTTGGTGAAGCTTTCTTT. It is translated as CASSVTVPVGEAFF.

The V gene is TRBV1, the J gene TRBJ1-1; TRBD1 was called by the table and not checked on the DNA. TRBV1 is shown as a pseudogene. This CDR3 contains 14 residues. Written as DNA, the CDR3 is TGCACCAGCAGACTACAGGGCCTGAACACTGAAGCTTTCTTT. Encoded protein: CTSRLQGLNTEAFF.

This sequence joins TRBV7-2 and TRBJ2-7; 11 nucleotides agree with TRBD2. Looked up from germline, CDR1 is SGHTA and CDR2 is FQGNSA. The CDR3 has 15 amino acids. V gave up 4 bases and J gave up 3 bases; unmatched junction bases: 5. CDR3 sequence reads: CASSYPLAGVYEQYF. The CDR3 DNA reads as TGTGCCAGCAGCTATCCACTAGCGGGGGTCTACGAGCAGTACTTC.

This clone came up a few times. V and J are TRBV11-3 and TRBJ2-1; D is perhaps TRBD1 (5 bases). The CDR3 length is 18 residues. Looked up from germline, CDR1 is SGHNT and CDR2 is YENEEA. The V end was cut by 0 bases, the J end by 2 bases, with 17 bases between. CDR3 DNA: TGTGCCAGCAGCTTAGATCAGGGTGGAAGTACAGCCTACAATGAGCAGTTCTTC. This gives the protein CASSLDQGGSTAYNEQFF. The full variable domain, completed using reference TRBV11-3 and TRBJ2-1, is EAGVVQSPRYKIIEKKQPVAFWCNPISGHNTLYWYLQNLGQGPELLIRYENEEAVDDSQLPKDRFSAERLKGVDSTLKIQPAELGDSAVYLCASSLDQGGSTAYNEQFFGPGTRLTVL.